This section outlines one T cell receptor (beta chain) sequence together with its context. Antigen: not known. The sample is drawn from a study of cytomegalovirus exposure and HLA in healthy donors. About the research overall: Findings of an earlier analysis included over 95 million unique TCR beta sequences from some 190 million T cells.

This CDR3 is 16 amino acids long. Both 60 Vbeta primers and 13 Jbeta primers went into the PCR. Data came from immunoSEQ multiplex PCR; TCRdb stores just in-frame clones and leaves some out. The table shows 95,000 to 150,000 clones, with roughly 75% occurring only once. Findings and limits, study-wide: Exclusion applied to some V segments, including TRBV6-2 and TRBV6-3, as they were indistinguishable. TCR beta sequences reportedly predicted most subjects' HLA-A and HLA-B alleles accurately.

The TCR originated in a young man in good health and CMV-seropositive. The sequenced sample consisted of PBMCs. The chain couples TRBV12-2 to TRBJ1-1; the table names TRBD1, a call not compared with the DNA. TRBV12-2 is an annotated pseudogene. CDR3 amino acids: CASRLVLGQLNTEAFF. The CDR3 DNA reads as TGTGCAAGTCGCTTAGTCTTGGGACAGCTGAACACTGAAGCTTTCTTT.